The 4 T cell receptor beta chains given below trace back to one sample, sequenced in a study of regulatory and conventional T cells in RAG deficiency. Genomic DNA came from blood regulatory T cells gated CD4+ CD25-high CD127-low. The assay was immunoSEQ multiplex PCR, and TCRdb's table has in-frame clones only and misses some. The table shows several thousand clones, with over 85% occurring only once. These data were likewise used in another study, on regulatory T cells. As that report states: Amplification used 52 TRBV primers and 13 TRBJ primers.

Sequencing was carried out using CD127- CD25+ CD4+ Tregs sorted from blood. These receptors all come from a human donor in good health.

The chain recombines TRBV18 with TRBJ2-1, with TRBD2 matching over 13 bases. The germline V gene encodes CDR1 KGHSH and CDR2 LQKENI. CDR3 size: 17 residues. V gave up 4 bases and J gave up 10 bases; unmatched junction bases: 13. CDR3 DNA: TGTGCCAGCTCACTAGGACTAGCGGGAGAGCTTCAGGAGGAGCAGTTCTTC. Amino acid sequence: CASSLGLAGELQEEQFF.

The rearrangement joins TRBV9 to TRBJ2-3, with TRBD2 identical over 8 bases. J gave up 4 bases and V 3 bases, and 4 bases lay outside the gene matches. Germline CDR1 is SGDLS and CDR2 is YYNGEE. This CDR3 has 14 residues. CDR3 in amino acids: CASSAGGRADTQYF. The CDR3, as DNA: TGTGCCAGCAGCGCGGGGGGGCGCGCAGATACGCAGTATTTT.

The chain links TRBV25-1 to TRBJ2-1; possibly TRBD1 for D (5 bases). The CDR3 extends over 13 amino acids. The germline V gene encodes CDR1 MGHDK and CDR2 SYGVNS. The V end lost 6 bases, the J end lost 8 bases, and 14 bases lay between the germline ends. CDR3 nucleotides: TGTGCCAGCAGCGGAACGGACATCGATGAGCAGTTCTTC. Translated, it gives CASSGTDIDEQFF.

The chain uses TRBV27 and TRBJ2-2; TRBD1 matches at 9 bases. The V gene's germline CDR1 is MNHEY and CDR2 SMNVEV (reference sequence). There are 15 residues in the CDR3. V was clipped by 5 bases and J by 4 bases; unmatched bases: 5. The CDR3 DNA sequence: TGTGCCAGCAGTCCCGGACAGGGGCGCACCGGGGAGCTGTTTTTT. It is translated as CASSPGQGRTGELFF.